Presented here are 29 T cell receptor beta chains from one specimen sequenced in a study of CD8+ T cells in alopecia areata. RNA extraction and reverse transcription yielded cDNA as sequencing template. Sequenced by immunoSEQ multiplex PCR; TCRdb stores in-frame clones only, minus some. The sample lists approximately 210,000 clones; around two fifths were seen once. Treatment: oral pan-JAK inhibitor, 5-10 mg twice daily. Sequencing used CD4+ T cells sorted from blood, obtained at approximately week 37, from a patient treated with tofacitinib. These receptor sequences come from a human donor with alopecia areata.

In its sample, this clone was seen a few times. The chain recombines TRBV20-1 with TRBJ1-2, with D hard to call. Germline V gene data show CDR1 as DFQATT and CDR2 as SNEGSKA (reference sequence). The CDR3 covers 11 residues. Trimming removed 0 bases from V and 14 bases from J, with 13 bases in between. The CDR3 region is CSAREEVTTTF. In DNA form, the CDR3 reads TGCAGTGCTAGAGAGGAGGTCACGACGACCTTC.

The V gene is TRBV4-1, the J gene TRBJ1-2, with 9 positions matching TRBD1. Trimming took 4 bases from V and 6 from J; bases not matched to a gene: 9. The CDR3 covers 15 residues. The germline V gene encodes CDR1 MGHRA and CDR2 YSYEKL. DNA of the CDR3: TGCGCCAGCAGCCGCACAGGGGGCGCGAGGGATGGCTACACCTTC. Translating it yields CASSRTGGARDGYTF.

The V and J genes are TRBV11-2 and TRBJ2-7; the D is unclear. Germline lookup yields CDR1 SGHAT and CDR2 FQNNGV. V lost 4 bases and J 4 bases, leaving 5 bases between the germline ends. The CDR3 has 11 residues. Written as DNA, the CDR3 is TGTGCCAGCAGCTCGATATACGAGCAGTACTTC. Amino acids: CASSSIYEQYF.

The rearrangement joins TRBV15 to TRBJ2-3, with 7 bases that match TRBD1. CDR3 size: 14 residues. J gave up 6 bases and V 3 bases, and 6 bases lay outside the gene matches. The germline CDR1 and CDR2 sequences are LNHNV and YYDKDF (reference sequence). The CDR3 protein is CATSSHRGWDTQYF. For the CDR3, the DNA is TGTGCCACCAGCAGCCACAGGGGCTGGGATACGCAGTATTTT.

This clone was observed a handful of times. This chain joins TRBV29-1 and TRBJ2-4; D is unresolved. The CDR3 is made up of 11 amino acids. Trimming left V 3 bases short and J 5 bases short, with 5 bases between. The V gene's germline CDR1 is SQVTM and CDR2 ANQGSEA. In DNA, the CDR3 is TGCAGCGTTGAGAAGGAAAACATTCAGTACTTC. This translates into CSVEKENIQYF.

This clone was counted between two and nine times. The rearrangement links TRBV7-2 to TRBJ2-7; 8 bases map to TRBD2. This CDR3 has 16 residues. Unmatched junction bases numbered 4, after V lost 0 bases and J lost 0 bases. CDR1 and CDR2 (germline): SGHTA, FQGNSA. CDR3 amino acids: CASSLARSGSSYEQYF. The CDR3 coding sequence is TGTGCCAGCAGCTTAGCTAGGAGCGGGAGCTCCTACGAGCAGTACTTC.

This sequence joins TRBV9 and TRBJ2-4; D uncertain. V lost 0 bases to trimming and J lost 9 bases, with 7 bases between them. Germline V CDR1 and CDR2: SGDLS, YYNGEE. There are 12 residues in the CDR3. Here the CDR3 DNA reads TGTGCCAGCAGCGTAGAAGGAAGCATTCAGTACTTC. Translated: CASSVEGSIQYF.

The chain recombines TRBV30 with TRBJ2-7, with 7 bases fitting TRBD2. With V trimmed by 4 bases and J by 5 bases, 8 bases remained unmatched. The CDR3 runs to 13 residues. Per germline, CDR1 GTSNPN and CDR2 SVGIG (reference sequence). The CDR3 region is CAWTRERFDEQYF. The CDR3 DNA is TGTGCCTGGACGCGGGAGCGGTTCGACGAGCAGTACTTC.

The V call is TRBV28, the J call TRBJ2-7; D perhaps matches TRBD1 (8 bases). CDR1 is MDHEN, CDR2 SYDVKM, per germline. The CDR3 covers 15 residues. Trimming left V 9 bases short and J 5 bases short, with 23 bases between. The CDR3 is CASTLTGGGSHEQYF. The DNA for the CDR3 is TGTGCCAGTACACTAACAGGGGGGGGTAGCCACGAGCAGTACTTC.

A few counts support this clone. Other DNA sequences in this sample translate to the same CDR3. The chain uses TRBV5-1 and TRBJ2-1, with 9 positions matching TRBD1. V was clipped by 0 bases and J by 5 bases; unmatched bases: 3. The germline V gene has CDR1 SGHRS and CDR2 YFSETQ. CDR3 length: 15 residues. As DNA, the CDR3 is TGCGCCAGCAGCTTGGTCGGGACAGGGAACAATGAGCAGTTCTTC. Translating it yields CASSLVGTGNNEQFF.

This sequence joins TRBV30 and TRBJ2-2; TRBD2 matches 10 bases. The CDR3 runs to 15 residues. Germline V gives CDR1 GTSNPN, CDR2 SVGIG (reference sequence). V trimming: 5 bases; J trimming: 6 bases; junction bases outside the gene matches: 9. The DNA of the CDR3 is TGTGCCTGGGAGAGCGGGAGGGCCCTTGCCGGGGAGCTGTTTTTT. This codes for CAWESGRALAGELFF.

The rearrangement joins TRBV25-1 to TRBJ2-7; D is unresolved. The CDR3 loop spans 14 amino acids. Germline CDR1 reads MGHDK; CDR2 reads SYGVNS. Deletions cut 1 base from V and 3 bases from J, with 10 bases between. CDR3 sequence reads: CASSELGIGYEQYF. Here the CDR3 DNA reads TGTGCCAGCAGTGAATTAGGGATAGGCTACGAGCAGTACTTC.

The chain is built from TRBV30 and TRBJ2-6; 9 bases are a match to TRBD1. Germline trimming cut 2 bases from V and 0 bases from J; bases unmatched to any gene: 11. Germline V gene lookup returns CDR1 GTSNPN and CDR2 SVGIG (reference sequence). This CDR3 comprises 19 residues. The CDR3: CAWSSPTGGTYSGANVLTF. In DNA form, the CDR3 reads TGTGCCTGGAGTTCCCCGACAGGGGGTACCTACTCTGGGGCCAACGTCCTGACTTTC.

This clone appeared a single time. The chain links TRBV30 to TRBJ1-4; D not certain. V gave up 3 bases and J gave up 8 bases, with 16 bases separating them. Per the germline V gene, CDR1 is GTSNPN and CDR2 is SVGIG (reference sequence). The CDR3 runs to 14 residues. The CDR3 is CAWSSRYRVEKLFF. CDR3 nucleotides: TGTGCCTGGAGCAGTCGTTACAGAGTGGAAAAACTGTTTTTT. The complete variable domain, with remaining parts taken from reference TRBV30 and TRBJ1-4, reads SQTIHQWPATLVQPVGSPLSLECTVEGTSNPNLYWYRQAAGRGLQLLFYSVGIGQISSEVPQNLSASRPQDRQFILSSKKLLLSDSGFYLCAWSSRYRVEKLFFGSGTQLSVL.

This clone was recorded a few times. This chain joins TRBV29-1 and TRBJ2-7, with 10 bases fitting TRBD2. This CDR3 region has 13 residues. CDR1 and CDR2 (germline): SQVTM, ANQGSEA. V lost 7 bases, J lost 0 bases, and 3 bases stayed unmatched. The CDR3 DNA is TGCAGCGCCCCTAGCGGGAGCTCCTACGAGCAGTACTTC. Protein sequence: CSAPSGSSYEQYF.

The chain recombines TRBV5-1 with TRBJ2-5, with a possible D match to TRBD2 (5 bases). Germline V gene lookup returns CDR1 SGHRS and CDR2 YFSETQ. This CDR3 has 13 amino acids. Trimming cost V 5 bases and J 4 bases, with 12 bases left between them. Here the CDR3 reads CASSRGLGETQYF. CDR3 coding DNA: TGCGCCAGCAGTCGAGGGTTAGGAGAGACCCAGTACTTC.

This chain links TRBV6-5 with TRBJ1-5, with a tentative D call TRBD1 (6 bases). The germline CDR1 and CDR2 sequences are MNHEY and SVGAGI. The CDR3 totals 14 residues. The germline V and J ends were trimmed by 6 bases and 7 bases, with 16 bases remaining between them. The CDR3 loop reads CASSRDRTRQPQHF. The CDR3 region has the DNA TGTGCCAGCAGCCGCGACAGGACACGACAGCCCCAGCATTTT.

The chain employs TRBV5-1 and TRBJ1-1, with a tentative D call TRBD1 (5 bases). This CDR3 is built from 13 residues. Germline V CDR1 and CDR2: SGHRS, YFSETQ. Trimming pared 4 bases from V and 3 bases from J, leaving 10 bases between. CDR3 sequence (DNA): TGCGCCAGCAGCGATGGGGGTTACACTGAAGCTTTCTTT. This codes for CASSDGGYTEAFF.

This chain connects TRBV30 to TRBJ1-1; D not resolved. V was pared by 2 bases and J by 0 bases, with 13 bases between. Germline values: CDR1 GTSNPN, CDR2 SVGIG (reference sequence). The CDR3 consists of 15 residues. CDR3 nucleotides: TGTGCCTGGAGTCTCCCGGGCAGACTGAACACTGAAGCTTTCTTT. This encodes CAWSLPGRLNTEAFF.

This clone was counted between two and nine times. The chain joins TRBV7-3 to TRBJ1-5; D is undetermined. There are 18 residues in the CDR3. Germline assignment: CDR1 SGHTA and CDR2 FQGTGA. V was clipped by 0 bases and J by 0 bases, with 15 bases between them. CDR3 in DNA: TGTGCCAGCAGCTTAACCCAAGTTGGTAGCGGTAGCAATCAGCCCCAGCATTTT. It is translated as CASSLTQVGSGSNQPQHF.

This clone was seen only a few times. This chain connects TRBV29-1 to TRBJ1-1; possible D gene TRBD1, 5 bases. The CDR3 covers 14 residues. CDR1 and CDR2 from the germline V gene are SQVTM and ANQGSEA. Trimming shortened V by 7 bases and J by 9 bases, and 24 bases separated the two germline ends. CDR3 residues: CSAPALQGPSKAFF. CDR3 nucleotide sequence: TGCAGCGCCCCGGCCCTCCAGGGACCTTCGAAAGCTTTCTTT.

The chain carries TRBV5-1 and TRBJ2-6; perhaps TRBD2 as D (5 bases). Germline V gene data show CDR1 as SGHRS and CDR2 as YFSETQ. The CDR3 has 17 residues. Trimming removed 0 bases from V and 1 base from J, with 11 bases in between. The CDR3: CASSLVVSGSGANVLTF. CDR3 DNA: TGCGCCAGCAGCTTGGTGGTTTCGGGGTCTGGGGCCAACGTCCTGACTTTC.

The chain couples TRBV7-2 to TRBJ2-1; tentative D call: TRBD2 (6 bases). The CDR3 is 16 residues long. Trimming cost V 1 base and J 3 bases, with 13 bases left between them. Germline V gene lookup returns CDR1 SGHTA and CDR2 FQGNSA. CDR3 amino acids: CASSLVEGINYNEQFF. CDR3 sequence (DNA): TGTGCCAGCAGCTTAGTGGAGGGGATCAACTACAATGAGCAGTTCTTC.

The chain uses TRBV30 and TRBJ2-3; the D gene could be TRBD1 or TRBD2 (5 bases each). This CDR3 is 12 amino acids long. CDR1 and CDR2 from the germline V gene are GTSNPN and SVGIG (reference sequence). The V end was cut by 1 base, the J end by 5 bases, with 7 bases between. CDR3 amino acids: CAWSERGDTQYF. CDR3 DNA: TGTGCCTGGAGTGAGAGGGGAGATACGCAGTATTTT.

This clone occurred a few times. The rearrangement uses TRBV9 and TRBJ2-7; D perhaps matches TRBD1 (6 bases). The length of the CDR3 is 12 residues. Germline V gives CDR1 SGDLS, CDR2 YYNGEE. Trimming cost V 3 bases and J 4 bases, with 8 bases left between them. CDR3: CASSDTGYEQYF. In nucleotides, the CDR3 is TGTGCCAGCAGCGACACAGGGTACGAGCAGTACTTC.

The rearrangement uses TRBV6-6 and TRBJ2-4, with D unclear. V lost 7 bases, J lost 0 bases, and 7 bases lay in between. Germline V gene data show CDR1 as MNHNY and CDR2 as SVGAGI (reference sequence). This CDR3 is built from 13 residues. In nucleotides, the CDR3 is TGTGCCAGCACCAGCCCAGCCAAAAACATTCAGTACTTC. Translation: CASTSPAKNIQYF.

This clone was recorded a few times. The chain has TRBV7-2 and TRBJ1-2; no definite D call. The V gene lost 0 bases and the J gene lost 6 bases, with 8 bases spanning the gap. Per the germline V gene, CDR1 is SGHTA and CDR2 is FQGNSA. The CDR3 is 13 residues long. Written as DNA, the CDR3 is TGTGCCAGCAGCTTAGCAGGGTTGGATGGCTACACCTTC. It specifies CASSLAGLDGYTF.

This clone was picked up a small number of times. The V and J genes are TRBV4-2 and TRBJ2-7; D remains unclear. Deletions cut 5 bases from V and 2 bases from J, with 10 bases between. The CDR3 has 13 residues. Germline V gene sequence: CDR1 LGHNA, CDR2 YNFKEQ. The CDR3 sequence: CASSARHAYEQYF. The CDR3 nucleotides read TGTGCCAGCAGCGCGCGGCACGCCTACGAGCAGTACTTC.

The chain joins TRBV5-1 to TRBJ2-7; 7 bases match TRBD1. The CDR3 length is 14 residues. V lost 1 base, J lost 4 bases, and 5 bases stayed unmatched. CDR1 is SGHRS and CDR2 is YFSETQ in the germline V gene. DNA of the CDR3: TGCGCCAGCAGCTTGAAGGACAGGACGTACGAGCAGTACTTC. Amino acid sequence: CASSLKDRTYEQYF.